In its sample, the clone carrying this TCR beta chain was seen a few times. This entry belongs to a study of identical twins. Germline V gene data show CDR1 as LGHDT and CDR2 as YNNKEL (reference sequence). The CDR3 covers 12 residues. V was clipped by 7 bases and J by 12 bases; unmatched bases: 10. cDNA carried unique molecular identifiers, and a universal primer site was added by template switching. One entry per CDR3 protein, called by TCRdb with MiXCR from the 5' RACE reads. The data hold some 600,000 distinct CDR3 sequences, with around 7.5% observed a single time. The data were also submitted as part of a second study, on yellow fever vaccine responses in identical twins.

Sequencing used PBMCs. The rearrangement links TRBV3-1 to TRBJ1-2, with 8 nucleotides matching TRBD1. The sequence came from a woman aged 18 to 35 in good health. CDR3 sequence reads: CASNGEGQANTF. The CDR3 nucleotides are TGTGCCAGCAACGGGGAGGGACAGGCTAACACCTTC.